This T cell receptor (beta chain) was identified during a study of CD8+ T cells in alopecia areata (dated by TCRdb to the late 2010s). As for the study more broadly: Treated patients were enrolled in an open-label pilot trial of oral tofacitinib, 5 to 10 mg twice daily, for moderate-to-severe alopecia areata. Patients received tofacitinib for 6 to 18 months and were then followed off drug for 6 months to check for delayed response and recurrence. Disease severity in treated patients was measured with the SALT score, which quantifies the percentage of affected scalp surface area. High-throughput TCRbeta sequencing was used to examine T cell clonal expansion in alopecia areata in both the C3H/HeJ mouse model and human patients. Scalp tissue and sorted CD4+ and CD8+ peripheral blood T cells from patchy and totalis/universalis alopecia areata patients and from healthy controls were covered by human TCRbeta sequencing. Patients on tofacitinib were biopsied at baseline and after 4 and 24 weeks of treatment, and several of the patients also had a later scalp biopsy. Clonality in the scalp was compared among normal scalp (n=4), patchy alopecia areata scalp (n=8), and alopecia totalis/universalis scalp (n=8). RNA was obtained with the PAXgene miRNA kit for fixed scalp, the miRNeasy kit for PBMCs, and the RNeasy kit for mouse skin. immunoSEQ multiplex PCR using 35 Vbeta forward primers and 13 Jbeta reverse primers was used to amplify TCRbeta CDR3 regions. Findings and caveats that apply to the study as a whole: Unlike mouse skin, where gammadelta T cells dominate, normal human skin contains resident alphabeta T cells that get sequenced too, which complicates analysis of the scalp TCR repertoire. Higher clonality and more expanded CD8+ clones were observed in lesional scalp than in normal scalp, particularly in alopecia totalis/universalis, a finding suggestive of antigenic drive. Shared TCR sequences between patients were less evident than in mice, which may be partly attributable to HLA diversity in the patient population. Many expanded lesional clones were found to persist in scalp and blood during tofacitinib treatment, and relapse after treatment cessation may be partly explained by this persistence. Because the treated cohort was small and had just a single nonresponder, larger studies are needed to establish links between baseline CD8+ expansion and response. Scalp clonality and the number of expanded CD8+ clones among the top 100 scalp clones were significantly decreased by tofacitinib.

The time point label here, explained by the study, means: about 25 weeks on oral tofacitinib. This specimen's treatment or condition label, per the study, means: oral pan-JAK inhibitor, 5-10 mg twice daily. Lesional scalp punch biopsies and peripheral blood were collected from alopecia areata patients. After PBMCs were isolated by density centrifugation and stained for CD3, CD4 and CD8, a FACSAria was used to sort CD4+ and CD8+ T cells. The library relied on the immunoSEQ multiplex PCR assay. For TCR sequencing, RNA was extracted from every sample and reverse transcribed into cDNA to serve as template. SuperScript III was used for first-strand cDNA synthesis, primed with a 2:1 mix of oligo-dT and random hexamers. Amplification bias was assessed with a synthetic immune receptor repertoire, and residual bias was removed computationally. The source study handled its data this way. Raw reads were preprocessed to remove errors, and CDR3 was defined according to IMGT conventions as the region from the conserved cysteine to phenylalanine. Clonality was calculated as 1 minus Shannon entropy normalized by log2 of the number of productive unique TCRs. Scalp TCRbeta sequences were cross-referenced with sorted blood CD4 and CD8 repertoires so that the CD4 or CD8 identity of scalp clones could be inferred. TCRdb took over this immuneACCESS table, retaining in-frame rearrangements with V and J assigned. Such tables are incomplete; in checked studies, under half of the missing clones stem from an unresolved V gene, and the remainder is unexplained. V, J and clone size reflect that table, while D and trimming were determined from the DNA. The sample has about 290,000 clones on record, 58% of them singletons. About 1.8% of the sample lies in the top ten.

V gives up 0 bases and J gives up 5 bases, and the segment between their germline ends measures 17 bases. The CDR3 covers 17 residues, taking in both the cysteine and the phenylalanine. Only the CDR3 region is kept as DNA, spanning 51 bases read in frame from base 1. Reading the germline V gene gives CDR1 MGHRA and CDR2 YSYEKL. Concerning this clone: Its antigen is still unknown. Per-base quality was not reported, and no clone a single base away is much larger than it.

This clonotype originated in a human donor with alopecia areata. This sequence uses TRBV4-1 and TRBJ1-5; confidence is insufficient to name the D gene. The source material was CD4+ T cells sorted from blood, sampled at week 24, from a patient treated with tofacitinib. The sequenced DNA is TGCGCCAGCAGCCAAGAAGCCAGGCTTGGGCCGGATCAGCCCCAGCATTTT. This yields the protein CASSQEARLGPDQPQHF.